The rows below give T cell receptor beta chains drawn from one sample of a study of blood T cell repertoires in COVID-19. TCRdb keeps only in-frame clones here, not all; method: immunoSEQ multiplex PCR. This repertoire shows 150,000 to 200,000 clones, almost 85% found once; its top ten account for about 10%. Sequencing used PBMCs or T cells enriched from blood (not recorded which). The receptors come from a man aged 50 to 59 who had recovered from COVID-19. CDR3s include the opening cysteine and the closing phenylalanine or tryptophan. The D gene is left open where the match is weak. The size entry is marked missing in some rows and otherwise reads once, few, many or a size class.

d_call clone_size j_call v_call cdr3_nt cdr3_aa
- - TRBJ2-1 TRBV5-8 TGTGCCAGCAGCTTGGGGCAGGGAAGCTCCTACAATGAGCAGTTCTTC CASSLGQGSSYNEQFF
TRBD1 - TRBJ2-2 TRBV10-3 TGTGCCATGTCGCAGACAGGGGACACCGGGGAGCTGTTTTTT CAMSQTGDTGELFF
- - TRBJ2-1 TRBV27 TGTGCCAGCAGTCCGTCACGGGGGGCCTTTGGTAATGAGCAGTTCTTC CASSPSRGAFGNEQFF
- - TRBJ2-1 TRBV9 TGTGCCAGCAGCGTAGCCACGGGATTCTCCTACAATGAGCAGTTCTTC CASSVATGFSYNEQFF
TRBD1 once TRBJ2-2 TRBV29-1 TGCAGCCATGCCGAGGGGGCTGGCGGGGAGCTGTTTTTT CSHAEGAGGELFF
- - TRBJ1-4 TRBV5-1 TGCGCCAGCAGCCGGGGGGGAACTAATGAAAAACTGTTTTTT CASSRGGTNEKLFF
TRBD2 - TRBJ2-3 TRBV15 TGTGCCACCAGCAGAGACCGACTAGCGGGAGAAGATACGCAGTATTTT CATSRDRLAGEDTQYF
TRBD1 - TRBJ1-6 TRBV19 TGTGCCACCGCCGGGACAGGCATATTACCCCTCCACTTT CATAGTGILPLHF
TRBD1 - TRBJ2-7 TRBV5-4 TGTGCCAGCGGCTTATCGGGACAGGGAGAGGACGAGCAGTACTTC CASGLSGQGEDEQYF
TRBD2 - TRBJ2-5 TRBV29-1 TGCAGCGTTGATAGCGGGCGGTACCAAGAGACCCAGTACTTC CSVDSGRYQETQYF
- few TRBJ1-3 TRBV13 TGTGCCAGCAGTAATACAGGCTCTGGAAACACCATATATTTT CASSNTGSGNTIYF
- once TRBJ2-5 TRBV2 TGTGCCAGCAGAGATACAGTCGTCACCGGAGAGACCCAGTACTTC CASRDTVVTGETQYF
TRBD1 - TRBJ1-6 TRBV13 TGTGCCAGCAGCTTGGGACAGCAGAATTCACCCCTCCACTTT CASSLGQQNSPLHF
- - TRBJ1-4 TRBV9 TGTGCCAGCAGCGTAACGGCGGAGAATGAAAAACTGTTTTTT CASSVTAENEKLFF
- - TRBJ1-2 TRBV29-1 TGCAGCGTTGAAGGTAGTCGGGAGATTAACTATGGCTACACCTTC CSVEGSREINYGYTF
- - TRBJ2-1 TRBV7-6 TGTGCCAGCAGCTCGATGACTGTAAACAATGAGCAGTTCTTC CASSSMTVNNEQFF
- few TRBJ2-5 TRBV4-1 TGCGCCAGCAGCCCGTACAGTACTCAAGAGACCCAGTACTTC CASSPYSTQETQYF
- - TRBJ2-3 TRBV5-4 TGTGCCAGCAGCCCACAGGGTAGCGATACGCAGTATTTT CASSPQGSDTQYF
TRBD1 once TRBJ1-1 TRBV28 TGTGCCAGCCTTCTGTTTGCTAATCCGGGACAGGGAAGCACTGAAGCTTTCTTT CASLLFANPGQGSTEAFF
- - TRBJ2-7 TRBV10-3 TGTGCCATCAGCTCCGAGGGCGGCTCCTACGAGCAGTACTTC CAISSEGGSYEQYF
- once TRBJ2-2 TRBV7-3 TGTGCCACCGCGGACTACAACACCGGGGAGCTGTTTTTT CATADYNTGELFF
TRBD1 - TRBJ1-2 TRBV6-6 TGTGCCAGCAGTTACTCGACGACAGGGAGTGGCTACACCTTC CASSYSTTGSGYTF
- few TRBJ2-1 TRBV7-9 TGTGCCAGCAGCTTAATGCGTACGGGCGGGGAGCAGTTCTTC CASSLMRTGGEQFF
TRBD2 few TRBJ2-5 TRBV3-1/TRBV3-2 TGTGCCAGCAGCCAACGACTAGCGGGAGAGGAGACCCAGTACTTC CASSQRLAGEETQYF
- - TRBJ1-4 TRBV2 TGTGCCAGCAGTATACCGCAGGGGAAAGATGAAAAACTGTTTTTT CASSIPQGKDEKLFF
TRBD1 - TRBJ1-1 TRBV2 TGTGCCAGCAGGACCGGGACAGGACACTCGAGGGGGAACACTGAAGCTTTCTTT CASRTGTGHSRGNTEAFF
TRBD2 - TRBJ2-3 TRBV11-1 TGTGCCAGCAGCCCCGGACTAGCGGGAGGAGATACGCAGTATTTT CASSPGLAGGDTQYF
TRBD1 - TRBJ2-7 TRBV6-5 TGTGCCAGCAGTCCGGACAGGGACGAGCAGTACTTC CASSPDRDEQYF
- - TRBJ2-2 TRBV14 TGTGCCAGCAGCCAATCCAGGCCCGGGGAGCTGTTTTTT CASSQSRPGELFF
TRBD1 few TRBJ2-6 TRBV3-1/TRBV3-2 TGTGCCAGCAGCCGGGTAGGGGGCGCGGGGGCCAACGTCCTGACTTTC CASSRVGGAGANVLTF
TRBD2 - TRBJ2-7 TRBV14 TGTGCCAGCAGCGGGGGACTACCGCCCTACGAGCAGTACTTC CASSGGLPPYEQYF
- once TRBJ1-6 TRBV27 TGTGCCAGCAGTTATGTAGACTCCTATAATTCACCCCTCCACTTT CASSYVDSYNSPLHF
TRBD2 - TRBJ2-5 TRBV2 TGTGCCAGCAGTACTAGCGGGGGTAAAGAGACCCAGTACTTC CASSTSGGKETQYF
TRBD1 - TRBJ2-5 TRBV9 TGTGCCAGCAGCCCGAGGGGACAGGGGGTTCAAGAGACCCAGTACTTC CASSPRGQGVQETQYF
- - TRBJ1-2 TRBV12-3/TRBV12-4 TGTGCCAGCAGTTTTGGTAGCTATGGCTACACCTTC CASSFGSYGYTF
- - TRBJ1-1 TRBV9 TGTGCCAGCAGCGTAGGCCCAGAGAACACTGAAGCTTTCTTT CASSVGPENTEAFF
TRBD1 once TRBJ1-6 TRBV18 TGTGCCAGCTCGCGGGGGACAGGGACTTTCTCACCCCTCCACTTT CASSRGTGTFSPLHF
- once TRBJ2-4 TRBV19 TGTGCCAGTACCTCCCCCCTGCCCGGGGTGGGCAAAAACATTCAGTACTTC CASTSPLPGVGKNIQYF
TRBD1 few TRBJ2-3 TRBV18 TGTGCCAGCTCACCACCAGACAGGGGAGTGAATACGCAGTATTTT CASSPPDRGVNTQYF
- - TRBJ1-5 TRBV6-5 TGTGCCAGCAGCCGAGGAGGGAACATCAATCAGCCCCAGCATTTT CASSRGGNINQPQHF
TRBD1 - TRBJ2-1 TRBV5-5 TGTGCCAGCAGCTCGGGACAGATGGTCAATGAGCAGTTCTTC CASSSGQMVNEQFF
TRBD1 few TRBJ1-1 TRBV2 TGTGCCAGCAGTGGCGGTTTACAGGGGGGCACTGAAGCTTTCTTT CASSGGLQGGTEAFF
- few TRBJ2-5 TRBV3-1/TRBV3-2 TGTGCCAGCAGCCAAGGGAGGCAGCAAGAGACCCAGTACTTC CASSQGRQQETQYF
- - TRBJ2-7 TRBV11-2 TGTGCCAGCAGCCTAGGAGATTTCTACGAGCAGTACTTC CASSLGDFYEQYF
- - TRBJ1-2 TRBV19 TGTGCCAGTAGTATTCGTACGGGGCAGGGGATCTATGGCTACACCTTC CASSIRTGQGIYGYTF
- - TRBJ1-1 TRBV18 TGTGCCAGCTCGCGCAACAGGGATTCCACTGAAGCTTTCTTT CASSRNRDSTEAFF
- - TRBJ2-3 TRBV7-9 TGTGCCAGCAGCTTCCCGTATATAGATACGCAGTATTTT CASSFPYIDTQYF
TRBD1 - TRBJ1-1 TRBV28 TGTGCCAGCAGAGACGGGAAGGGGGCGACGATGAACACTGAAGCTTTCTTT CASRDGKGATMNTEAFF
- - TRBJ2-5 TRBV28 TGTGCCAGCAGTTCGGGATCTATTCAAGAGACCCAGTACTTC CASSSGSIQETQYF
TRBD2 - TRBJ2-1 TRBV19 TGTGCCAGTAGTCCGCCTAGCGGAGTTTACAATGAGCAGTTCTTC CASSPPSGVYNEQFF
TRBD1 - TRBJ2-7 TRBV5-6 TGTGCCAGCAGCTCGTTGACAGGGTTCGAGCAGTACTTC CASSSLTGFEQYF
- - TRBJ1-2 TRBV6-6 TGTGCCAGCAGTCCTACCGGGGGTGGAGGGGCAACACGGGGCTATGGCTACACCTTC CASSPTGGGGATRGYGYTF
- - TRBJ2-7 TRBV28 TGTGCCAGCAGTCCCGACAGGTCCTCCGAGCAGTACTTC CASSPDRSSEQYF
TRBD2 - TRBJ2-7 TRBV25-1 TGTGCCAGCAGTGGTCTGGCTAGCGGGGAGCAGTACTTC CASSGLASGEQYF
TRBD2 few TRBJ2-7 TRBV19 TGTGCCAGTAGTCCCCGGTACCAGAGGGAGGGAAGGGACGAGCAGTACTTC CASSPRYQREGRDEQYF
TRBD1 - TRBJ2-7 TRBV5-1 TGCGCCAGCAGCCTTCCGGGACAGGACGAGCAGTACTTC CASSLPGQDEQYF
TRBD1 once TRBJ1-2 TRBV28 TGTGCCAGCAGTTTACTCGTGTCGACAGGGAATGGCTACACCTTC CASSLLVSTGNGYTF